The T cell receptor (beta chain) described here comes from a study of cytomegalovirus exposure and HLA in healthy donors. The PCR employed 60 Vbeta primers together with 13 Jbeta primers. Method: immunoSEQ multiplex PCR; TCRdb's copy keeps in-frame clones and lacks some. The table has under 200,000 clones, approximately 82% seen once. The germline CDR1 and CDR2 sequences are LGHNT and FRNRAP. The CDR3 is 15 amino acids. Trimming removed 2 bases from V and 5 bases from J; junction bases left unmatched: 5. Details on this clone: Its target is unknown.

Study-level points and caveats: Being productive about 87% or about 30% of the time was typical of most TCR beta V segments in an earlier analysis.

The receptor was derived from a man aged 50 or older in good health and CMV-seropositive. The chain has TRBV12-5 and TRBJ2-1; 8 nucleotides line up with TRBD1. The sequenced material came from PBMCs. The CDR3 spells CASGLKQGDHNEQFF. The DNA for the CDR3 is TGTGCTAGTGGTTTGAAACAGGGGGACCACAATGAGCAGTTCTTC.